These T cell receptor beta chains were read from a single sample in a study of blood T cell repertoires in COVID-19. Only in-frame clones appear in the TCRdb table, and some are missing; sequencing was by immunoSEQ multiplex PCR. Of some 140,000 clones listed, more than 60% are singletons. The specimen was peripheral blood. The receptor set was obtained from an elderly man with acute or convalescent COVID-19. Both conserved end residues are part of each CDR3. D genes are given only for firm matches. Where a row states a size, it is once, few, many or the class of an expanded clone; other rows omit it.

>TRBD2|TRBV15|TRBJ2-3|.
TGTGCCACCAGCAGAGTTGCGGGGGGTGGCACAGATACGCAGTATTTT
CATSRVAGGGTDTQYF
>TRBD1|TRBV5-4|TRBJ1-1|.
TGTGCCAGCAGCTTGAAGCAGGGGGCAGCTGAAGCTTTCTTT
CASSLKQGAAEAFF
>.|TRBV19|TRBJ1-2|.
TGTGCCAGTAGTATTGGCGGATTTGGCTACACCTTC
CASSIGGFGYTF
>.|TRBV7-3|TRBJ2-1|.
TGTGCCAGCAGCCTAGGCGGTTCCTACAATGAGCAGTTCTTC
CASSLGGSYNEQFF
>TRBD1|TRBV10-3|TRBJ1-1|.
TGTGCCATCAGTGAACAGGGGCCGGCCTCGAACACTGAAGCTTTCTTT
CAISEQGPASNTEAFF
>TRBD1|TRBV6-6|TRBJ1-5|.
TGTGCCAGCAGTGCAGGGGGCGCGGGTCAGCCCCAGCATTTT
CASSAGGAGQPQHF
>.|TRBV18|TRBJ1-3|few
TGTGCCAGCTCACCGACCACCCTAACTCGACAGAGCTCTGGAAACACCATATATTTT
CASSPTTLTRQSSGNTIYF
>.|TRBV10-3|TRBJ1-5|.
TGTGCCATCAGTGAGAATGGCTTCCCCCAGCATTTT
CAISENGFPQHF
>.|TRBV28|TRBJ1-2|.
TGTGCCAGCAGTTTACGGACAGACTACGCTTACACCTTC
CASSLRTDYAYTF
>.|TRBV9|TRBJ2-2|.
TGTGCCAGCAGCCCATACACCGGGGAGCTGTTTTTT
CASSPYTGELFF
>.|TRBV6-2/TRBV6-3|TRBJ2-1|once
TGTGCCAGCAGACCTTCCCTAGCGTACAATGAGCAGTTCTTC
CASRPSLAYNEQFF